The 28 T cell receptor beta chains below come from one sample, sequenced in a study of shared T cell receptors in the human thymus. The protocol was immunoSEQ multiplex PCR, while the TCRdb copy is restricted to in-frame clones and leaves out a portion. The table lists 500,000 to 750,000 clones, roughly 88% of them singletons, with around 0.01% in the top ten. A further study also used this sample, focusing on human thymus T cells.

Sequenced sample: thymocytes. The origin of the receptors is a boy younger than two with a congenital heart defect.

Concerning this clone: Other DNA sequences of this sample code for an identical CDR3. The gene calls are TRBV4-2 and TRBJ2-3; 14 nucleotides align to TRBD2. CDR1 and CDR2 from the germline V gene are LGHNA and YNFKEQ. Losses at the gene ends were 0 bases for V and 6 bases for J; bases not matched to a gene: 2. The length of the CDR3 is 16 residues. The CDR3 loop is CASSQEGLAGVDTQYF. CDR3 in DNA: TGTGCCAGCAGCCAAGAGGGACTAGCGGGAGTGGATACGCAGTATTTT.

This chain joins TRBV30 and TRBJ2-1; D perhaps matches TRBD2 (6 bases). The CDR3 contains 15 residues. Germline-derived CDR1 and CDR2 are GTSNPN and SVGIG (reference sequence). V was pared by 1 base and J by 7 bases, with 17 bases between. In nucleotides, the CDR3 is TGTGCCTGGAGTGGGGGCGGGGTGGGGTTGAATGAGCAGTTCTTC. Amino acid sequence: CAWSGGGVGLNEQFF.

The chain uses TRBV7-8 and TRBJ1-3; D gene unclear. The CDR3 covers 15 residues. Germline V gene data show CDR1 as SGHVS and CDR2 as FQNEAQ. With 5 bases removed from V and 3 bases from J, the gap between germline ends came to 14 bases. The CDR3 here is CASSPMEGYGNTIYF. The CDR3 bases are TGTGCCAGCAGCCCTATGGAGGGTTATGGAAACACCATATATTTT.

This clone was detected a few times. This rearrangement joins TRBV4-3 to TRBJ2-7, with TRBD1 matching over 7 bases. This CDR3 is 18 amino acids long. Germline-derived CDR1 and CDR2 are LGHNA and YSLEER. The trim removed 0 bases at V and 3 bases at J, leaving 14 bases unmatched. The CDR3 DNA is TGCGCCAGCAGCCAAGATCACGGGGACAGCTCGCCGGACTACGAGCAGTACTTC. Translating gives CASSQDHGDSSPDYEQYF.

The V call is TRBV4-3, the J call TRBJ2-3, with TRBD2 identical over 12 bases. Germline V gene sequence: CDR1 LGHNA, CDR2 YSLEER. The CDR3 spans 20 residues. The trim removed 0 bases at V and 0 bases at J, leaving 10 bases unmatched. The CDR3 is CASSQDPATSGRPSTDTQYF. The CDR3 DNA sequence: TGCGCCAGCAGCCAAGATCCGGCGACTAGCGGGAGACCCAGCACAGATACGCAGTATTTT.

This chain links TRBV5-4 with TRBJ1-2; tentatively, D is TRBD1 (6 bases). Per the germline V gene, CDR1 is SGHNT and CDR2 is YYREEE (reference sequence). This CDR3 has 12 amino acids. V was trimmed by 3 bases and J by 8 bases, leaving 11 bases between them. The CDR3 reads CASSSRTVGYTF. The CDR3 DNA reads TGTGCCAGCAGCTCCCGGACAGTGGGCTACACCTTC.

The chain employs TRBV2 and TRBJ2-7; 13 bases are a match to TRBD2. CDR1 is SNHLY, CDR2 FYNNEI, per germline. CDR3 length equals 15 residues. Trimming at V came to 6 bases and at J to 6 bases, leaving 8 bases not matched to a gene. CDR3 residues: CASRTGTSGACEQYF. The CDR3 region has the DNA TGTGCCAGCAGGACAGGGACTAGCGGGGCTTGCGAGCAGTACTTC.

The J gene is TRBJ1-3, the V gene TRBV6-1; TRBD1 agrees at 9 bases. Trimming at V came to 3 bases and at J to 4 bases, leaving 10 bases not matched to a gene. CDR1 and CDR2 from the germline V gene are MNHNS and SASEGT. The CDR3 totals 17 residues. The CDR3 region is CASSDRDREISGNTIYF. The CDR3 nucleotides are TGTGCCAGCAGTGACCGGGACAGGGAGATTTCGGGAAACACCATATATTTT.

This clone was seen just once. The J gene is TRBJ2-7, the V gene TRBV7-8; D perhaps matches TRBD2 (6 bases). The CDR3 is made up of 18 amino acids. The V gene's germline CDR1 is SGHVS and CDR2 FQNEAQ. The V gene lost 2 bases and the J gene lost 3 bases, with 23 bases spanning the gap. The CDR3 loop is CASSLFLFSGGIFYEQYF. CDR3 sequence (DNA): TGTGCCAGCAGCTTATTCCTTTTTAGCGGAGGGATTTTCTACGAGCAGTACTTC.

The J gene is TRBJ2-1, the V gene TRBV9; D might be TRBD1 (6 bases). Per germline, CDR1 SGDLS and CDR2 YYNGEE. The CDR3 extends over 15 amino acids. The ends were cut back, 4 bases at V and 2 bases at J, with 13 bases in the middle. CDR3: CASSPRAGAYNEQFF. The CDR3 nucleotides read TGTGCCAGCAGCCCCCGTGCAGGGGCCTACAATGAGCAGTTCTTC.

This chain links TRBV10-3 with TRBJ1-2, with no clear D. The ends were cut back, 0 bases at V and 4 bases at J, with 12 bases in the middle. The CDR3 has 15 amino acids. Germline CDR1 and CDR2: ENHRY and SYGVKD. This chain's CDR3 is CAISESRQRSYGYTF. In DNA, the CDR3 is TGTGCCATCAGTGAGTCGAGGCAACGGAGCTATGGCTACACCTTC.

This clone is a singleton in its sample. J is TRBJ2-7 and V is TRBV4-3; tentatively, D is TRBD2 (5 bases). V was cut by 2 bases and J by 5 bases, with 10 bases left in between. The CDR3 runs to 13 residues. Germline assignment: CDR1 LGHNA and CDR2 YSLEER. CDR3 in amino acids: CASSQTRRNEQYF. The CDR3 DNA follows: TGCGCCAGCAGCCAAACTAGGAGAAACGAGCAGTACTTC.

CDR3 bases: TGTGCCAGCAGTTACCTAGCGGGCCTCTCCTACAATGAGCAGTTCTTC. It yields the protein CASSYLAGLSYNEQFF. This chain links TRBV13 with TRBJ2-1; 8 bases are a match to TRBD2. Unmatched junction bases numbered 7, after V lost 6 bases and J lost 0 bases. The CDR3 consists of 16 residues. Germline CDR1 is PRHDT and CDR2 is FYEKMQ (reference sequence).

This clone occurred a few times. The V gene is TRBV4-3, the J gene TRBJ2-7; 8 nucleotides align to TRBD2. V was clipped by 2 bases and J by 2 bases; unmatched bases: 8. The CDR3 consists of 16 residues. Germline-derived CDR1 and CDR2 are LGHNA and YSLEER. The CDR3 DNA is TGCGCCAGCAGCCAAAGGGGCGGGACTAGTCCCTACGAGCAGTACTTC. It yields the protein CASSQRGGTSPYEQYF.

The CDR3 spells CASSEARGGNTIYF. CDR3 DNA: TGTGCCAGCAGTGAGGCCAGGGGAGGAAACACCATATATTTT. The genes are TRBV6-1 and TRBJ1-3; a weak D match, TRBD1 (6 bases). The ends were cut back, 3 bases at V and 4 bases at J, with 10 bases in the middle. The germline V gene has CDR1 MNHNS and CDR2 SASEGT. This CDR3 contains 14 residues.

This clone has just one count. The J gene is TRBJ2-3, the V gene TRBV4-2; D possibly corresponds to TRBD1 (6 bases). This CDR3 has 17 amino acids. Germline V gene sequence: CDR1 LGHNA, CDR2 YNFKEQ. V lost 0 bases and J 5 bases, leaving 18 bases between the germline ends. CDR3 loop: CASSQDPPGEPGDTQYF. CDR3 bases: TGTGCCAGCAGCCAAGATCCCCCAGGGGAACCCGGAGATACGCAGTATTTT.

The CDR3 nucleotides read TGTGCCAGCAGTCCCCTCTCGGACTCCCCCTTCTACGAGCAGTACTTC. Residues: CASSPLSDSPFYEQYF. J is TRBJ2-7 and V is TRBV27, with D maybe TRBD2 (5 bases). CDR3 length: 16 amino acids. The V end lost 5 bases, the J end lost 3 bases, and 20 bases lay between the germline ends. Germline V gene data show CDR1 as MNHEY and CDR2 as SMNVEV (reference sequence).

The rearrangement uses TRBV27 and TRBJ2-1, with D unresolved. The CDR3 totals 15 residues. Trimming stripped 2 bases from V and 0 bases from J, with 8 bases between. The germline V gene encodes CDR1 MNHEY and CDR2 SMNVEV (reference sequence). The DNA for the CDR3 is TGTGCCAGCAGTTTAAGTAGGAGCTCCTACAATGAGCAGTTCTTC. Its translation: CASSLSRSSYNEQFF.

As regards this clone: Sequence at one end of the junction differs from germline and may be a read error. The same CDR3 arises from other DNA sequences in this sample as well. The CDR3 nucleotides read TGTGCTAGCAGCTTAGGGCTAGCCTCTAATGAGCAGTTCTTC. It yields the protein CASSLGLASNEQFF. The V and J genes are TRBV7-9 and TRBJ2-1; tentative D call: TRBD2 (5 bases). The length of the CDR3 is 14 residues. CDR1 is SEHNR, CDR2 FQNEAQ, per germline (reference sequence). The variable domain in full, completed from reference TRBV7-9 and TRBJ2-1, reads DTGVSQNPRHKITKRGQNVTFRCDPISEHNRLYWYRQTLGQGPEFLTYFQNEAQLEKSRLLSDRFSAERPKGSFSTLEIQRTEQGDSAMYLCASSLGLASNEQFFGPGTRLTVL.

This chain connects TRBV19 to TRBJ1-2; TRBD1 aligns across 8 bases. CDR1 is LNHDA, CDR2 SQIVND, per germline (reference sequence). CDR3 length: 18 amino acids. After removal of 3 bases from V and 4 bases from J, the junction contained 16 bases not matched to a gene. The CDR3 is CASSIRTLDREVIYGYTF. CDR3 coding DNA: TGTGCCAGTAGTATTCGGACGTTGGACAGGGAGGTAATCTATGGCTACACCTTC.

The V call is TRBV2, the J call TRBJ1-3; the D gene is possibly TRBD1 (6 bases). Trimming shortened V by 8 bases and J by 4 bases, and 12 bases separated the two germline ends. Germline CDR1 reads SNHLY; CDR2 reads FYNNEI. The CDR3 is made up of 13 amino acids. The CDR3 nucleotides read TGTGCCAGCCCTACAGGGAACGGAAACACCATATATTTT. The encoded protein is CASPTGNGNTIYF.

The CDR3 spells CASSLAPGSYQPQHF. DNA for the CDR3: TGCGCCAGCAGCTTGGCCCCGGGTTCCTATCAGCCCCAGCATTTT. The rearrangement joins TRBV5-1 to TRBJ1-5; D not certain. Trimming shortened V by 0 bases and J by 5 bases, and 12 bases separated the two germline ends. The length of the CDR3 is 15 residues. Germline V lookup: CDR1 SGHRS, CDR2 YFSETQ.

The J gene is TRBJ2-7, the V gene TRBV7-3; TRBD1 matches 8 bases. The germline V gene has CDR1 SGHTA and CDR2 FQGTGA. The CDR3 is made up of 14 amino acids. Unmatched junction bases numbered 1, after V lost 0 bases and J lost 3 bases. The DNA of the CDR3 is TGTGCCAGCAGCTTAACTGGACAGGGCTACGAGCAGTACTTC. Its protein is CASSLTGQGYEQYF. The whole variable domain, remainder taken from reference TRBV7-3 and TRBJ2-7, is GAGVSQTPSNKVTEKGKYVELRCDPISGHTALYWYRQSLGQGPEFLIYFQGTGAADDSGLPNDRFFAVRPEGSVSTLKIQRTERGDSAVYLCASSLTGQGYEQYFGPGTRLTVT.

The chain carries TRBV6-4 and TRBJ2-3, with 15 bases fitting TRBD2. Germline V gives CDR1 MRHNA, CDR2 SNTAGT. The CDR3 spans 20 residues. V gave up 5 bases and J gave up 2 bases; unmatched junction bases: 14. CDR3 protein: CASSPQGLAGGRRATDTQYF. As DNA, the CDR3 is TGTGCCAGCAGTCCCCAGGGACTAGCGGGAGGAAGAAGGGCCACAGATACGCAGTATTTT.

The CDR3 nucleotides read TGTGCCAGCAGCCTCCGGACTAGCGGGAGAGGGGCAGAGACCCAGTACTTC. Its protein is CASSLRTSGRGAETQYF. The V and J genes are TRBV11-3 and TRBJ2-5, with 13 bases identical to TRBD2. This CDR3 has 17 amino acids. Looked up from germline, CDR1 is SGHNT and CDR2 is YENEEA. V trimming: 5 bases; J trimming: 4 bases; junction bases outside the gene matches: 10.

V and J are TRBV11-2 and TRBJ1-2; 10 bases align to TRBD1. CDR3 size: 14 residues. Trimming took 5 bases from V and 7 from J; bases not matched to a gene: 7. CDR1 is SGHAT and CDR2 is FQNNGV in the germline V gene. The CDR3 DNA sequence: TGTGCCAGCAGCCTCGGGACAGGGGCGCTTGGCTACACCTTC. It specifies CASSLGTGALGYTF.

The chain has TRBV7-2 and TRBJ2-5; 15 bases fit TRBD2. Germline CDR1 is SGHTA and CDR2 is FQGNSA. J was trimmed by 4 bases and V by 4 bases; bases with no gene match: 10. The CDR3 consists of 18 residues. Here the CDR3 DNA reads TGTGCCAGCAGCTACCGGACTAGCGGGAGGGCCTTTGGAGAGACCCAGTACTTC. Translating gives CASSYRTSGRAFGETQYF. The full variable domain, with the rest looked up from reference TRBV7-2 and TRBJ2-5, is GAGVSQSPSNKVTEKGKDVELRCDPISGHTALYWYRQSLGQGLEFLIYFQGNSAPDKSGLPSDRFSAERTGGSVSTLTIQRTQQEDSAVYLCASSYRTSGRAFGETQYFGPGTRLLVL.

CDR3 residues: CASSQDLRDFYGYTF. CDR3 nucleotides: TGCGCCAGCAGCCAAGATCTCCGGGACTTCTATGGCTACACCTTC. The genes are TRBV4-3 and TRBJ1-2; D might be TRBD1 (5 bases). Germline CDR1 LGHNA, CDR2 YSLEER. Trimming cost V 0 bases and J 4 bases, with 12 bases left between them. The CDR3 covers 15 residues.